This TCR beta chain was sequenced in a study of control samples from healthy donors and cancer patients. Only in-frame clones appear in the TCRdb table, and some are missing; sequencing was by immunoSEQ multiplex PCR. This sample's table reports approximately 190,000 clones. This TCR came from a woman in her twenties or thirties in good health. The sequenced material came from blood.

DNA for the CDR3: TGTGCCAGCAGCTTAGGAGTCTGGCAGAACACTGAAGCTTTCTTT. It codes for CASSLGVWQNTEAFF. The V call is TRBV7-2, the J call TRBJ1-1, with D unclear. V was pared by 1 base and J by 1 base, with 10 bases between. Looked up from germline, CDR1 is SGHTA and CDR2 is FQGNSA. The CDR3 sequence is 15 residues long.